The rows below give T cell receptor beta chains drawn from one sample of a study of T cells expressing NK-cell markers. Reanalyzing the 5' RACE reads, TCRdb keeps one entry per CDR3 protein, without DNA. The data show around 470,000 distinct CDR3 sequences, and the top ten clones hold approximately 1.4%. The sample was blood T cells: a sorted CD56 or NKG2C T cell subset, CD4+ or CD8+ T cells, or bulk PBMC T cells (not recorded which). Receptors were obtained from a woman between 50 and 59 years old in good health. Both conserved end residues are part of each CDR3. Fields, in order: V gene, J gene, CDR3 protein.

v_call: TRBV4-1; j_call: TRBJ2-2; cdr3_aa: CASSQDLQGTNTGELFF
v_call: TRBV6-1; j_call: TRBJ1-6; cdr3_aa: CASSERDRPSSYNSPLHF
v_call: TRBV5-1; j_call: TRBJ1-2; cdr3_aa: CASSFATDGYTF
v_call: TRBV11-3; j_call: TRBJ2-2; cdr3_aa: CASSLLRGGGELFF
v_call: TRBV13; j_call: TRBJ1-1; cdr3_aa: CASSTWTGGTEAFF
v_call: TRBV5-1; j_call: TRBJ2-2; cdr3_aa: CASSSAGARFGELFF
v_call: TRBV28; j_call: TRBJ2-7; cdr3_aa: CASSTWTGSAYEQYF
v_call: TRBV5-5; j_call: TRBJ2-3; cdr3_aa: CASSLVWGRTDTQYF
v_call: TRBV6-1; j_call: TRBJ2-3; cdr3_aa: CASVLGDTQYF
v_call: TRBV20-1; j_call: TRBJ2-1; cdr3_aa: CSAPEGGAGGPSNEQFF
v_call: TRBV28; j_call: TRBJ2-6; cdr3_aa: CASRDRGRAGANVLTF
v_call: TRBV2; j_call: TRBJ1-6; cdr3_aa: CASKRDNYNSPLHF
v_call: TRBV29-1; j_call: TRBJ2-7; cdr3_aa: CSVEIGTGNYEQYF
v_call: TRBV20-1; j_call: TRBJ1-3; cdr3_aa: CSARDPDRVSGNTIYF
v_call: TRBV15; j_call: TRBJ2-3; cdr3_aa: CATSGERGVADTQYF
v_call: TRBV6-5; j_call: TRBJ2-1; cdr3_aa: CASRAQVFYNEQFF
v_call: TRBV10-1; j_call: TRBJ2-1; cdr3_aa: CASSDSGYEQFF
v_call: TRBV7-9; j_call: TRBJ1-2; cdr3_aa: CASSSRQAYGYTF
v_call: TRBV7-7; j_call: TRBJ2-3; cdr3_aa: CATTAGSAIGRTDTQYF
v_call: TRBV20-1; j_call: TRBJ2-2; cdr3_aa: CSARDHAGELFF
v_call: TRBV5-1; j_call: TRBJ1-2; cdr3_aa: CASSLSPQNYGYTF
v_call: TRBV20-1; j_call: TRBJ2-5; cdr3_aa: CSAPTGGLNKETQYF
v_call: TRBV6-1; j_call: TRBJ2-1; cdr3_aa: CASRSPVNEEFF
v_call: TRBV6-1; j_call: TRBJ2-1; cdr3_aa: CASSGTRDTINEQFF
v_call: TRBV7-9; j_call: TRBJ2-3; cdr3_aa: CASSLGRGGSAVTDTQYF
v_call: TRBV20-1; j_call: TRBJ2-5; cdr3_aa: CSARDMASGRSKETQYF
v_call: TRBV6-2/TRBV6-3; j_call: TRBJ2-7; cdr3_aa: CASRIRQPSYEQYF
v_call: TRBV12-3/TRBV12-4; j_call: TRBJ2-1; cdr3_aa: CASSFLNAPNEQFF
v_call: TRBV6-2/TRBV6-3; j_call: TRBJ2-2; cdr3_aa: CASSQHGTSGGELFF
v_call: TRBV7-8; j_call: TRBJ1-2; cdr3_aa: CASSLVVSLYGYTF
v_call: TRBV30; j_call: TRBJ2-1; cdr3_aa: CAWSTYIWTSGDNEQFF
v_call: TRBV12-3/TRBV12-4; j_call: TRBJ1-1; cdr3_aa: CASSLKTGPTEAFF
v_call: TRBV30; j_call: TRBJ2-1; cdr3_aa: CAWSANYNEQFF
v_call: TRBV12-3/TRBV12-4; j_call: TRBJ1-2; cdr3_aa: CASSLETGLYGYTF
v_call: TRBV20-1; j_call: TRBJ2-4; cdr3_aa: CSAGQGTAKNIQYF
v_call: TRBV4-1; j_call: TRBJ2-5; cdr3_aa: CASSLTRGVETQYF
v_call: TRBV5-5; j_call: TRBJ2-7; cdr3_aa: CASSSGLAVSYEQYF
v_call: TRBV21-1; j_call: TRBJ1-2; cdr3_aa: CASSFGTGQSGYTF
v_call: TRBV12-3/TRBV12-4; j_call: TRBJ1-4; cdr3_aa: CASSPPAASEKLFF
v_call: TRBV6-2/TRBV6-3; j_call: TRBJ2-7; cdr3_aa: CASSYSGEQYF
v_call: TRBV24-1; j_call: TRBJ1-1; cdr3_aa: CATSDKREGSNKAFF
v_call: TRBV7-9; j_call: TRBJ2-3; cdr3_aa: CASSPPDGSGEDTQYF
v_call: TRBV14; j_call: TRBJ2-1; cdr3_aa: CASSRVAGVGEQFF
v_call: TRBV5-1; j_call: TRBJ2-1; cdr3_aa: CASKDSGRRNEQFF
v_call: TRBV11-2; j_call: TRBJ2-4; cdr3_aa: CASSLVRGVVAKNIQYF
v_call: TRBV28; j_call: TRBJ1-2; cdr3_aa: CASSLRPLGLNGYTF
v_call: TRBV20-1; j_call: TRBJ1-4; cdr3_aa: CSASVVGEKLFF
v_call: TRBV20-1; j_call: TRBJ2-3; cdr3_aa: CSASQRPGLGTDTQYF
v_call: TRBV7-9; j_call: TRBJ1-5; cdr3_aa: CASSSRGVEQPQHF
v_call: TRBV11-2; j_call: TRBJ2-3; cdr3_aa: CASSLLRGDTQYF
v_call: TRBV7-9; j_call: TRBJ2-1; cdr3_aa: CASSLEGSYSYNEQFF
v_call: TRBV7-9; j_call: TRBJ2-3; cdr3_aa: CASSSFGVDTQYF
v_call: TRBV24-1; j_call: TRBJ2-5; cdr3_aa: CATSDPTLTGTVTQYF
v_call: TRBV5-1; j_call: TRBJ2-3; cdr3_aa: CASSLSRDTQYF
v_call: TRBV3-1; j_call: TRBJ2-7; cdr3_aa: CASSSSTNEQYF
v_call: TRBV12-3/TRBV12-4; j_call: TRBJ2-2; cdr3_aa: CASSLVRGMAGELFF
v_call: TRBV12-3/TRBV12-4; j_call: TRBJ2-3; cdr3_aa: CASSLSPSGLNTDTQYF
v_call: TRBV12-3/TRBV12-4; j_call: TRBJ2-3; cdr3_aa: CASSPTGLAGGPGTQYF
v_call: TRBV6-5; j_call: TRBJ2-6; cdr3_aa: CASSYRGSGANVLTF